This TCR beta chain is drawn from a study of blood T cells in healthy people across ages. Findings and limits, study-wide: Nothing was known about donor CMV status, and this possibly confounded expanded clonotype changes. Unsorted PBMCs ruled out conclusive naive versus antigen-experienced comparison. Long-lived donors exceeded aged donors in naive CD4+ cells and diversity.

Of note for this clonotype: No antigen is known for it.

Looked up from germline, CDR1 is MNHEY and CDR2 is SMNVEV (reference sequence). This CDR3 has 14 amino acids. V gave up 5 bases and J gave up 4 bases, with 14 bases separating them. With a J-beta primer mix and a sample-barcoded 5' primer, a second PCR ran about 7 to 12 cycles. Each sample provided no less than 3 million CDR3-containing paired-end reads. Via MiXCR, TCRdb re-called the 5' RACE reads, giving one row per CDR3 protein. The data show over a million distinct CDR3 sequences, 35% to 50% seen once. The origin of this receptor is a woman aged 55-69 years in good health. The chain couples TRBV27 to TRBJ1-2; D might be TRBD1 (6 bases). The sequencing sample was made of blood. The CDR3 DNA follows: TGTGCCAGCAGTCAGCATGCAGGGGTCTATGGCTACACCTTC. It translates to CASSQHAGVYGYTF.